This TCR beta chain was observed in a study of T cell repertoires in cytomegalovirus infection. Overall study: CMV infection together with matching HLA type was indicated by public TCR beta signatures. General study points: Dominant in the ex vivo response were TCR beta clonotypes restricted by HLA-C and specific for CMV.

TCRdb re-called the reads with MiXCR, one entry per CDR3 protein. The sample contains about 830,000 distinct CDR3 sequences, 32% of which appear only once. In regard to this clonotype: Its antigen is currently unknown. A much larger clone differs from this one at a single base, so this may be a read error.

This CDR3 has 13 amino acids. Germline CDR1 SGHVS, CDR2 FNYEAQ. The V and J genes are TRBV7-6 and TRBJ2-2; D is tentatively TRBD1 or TRBD2 (5 bases each). The sequence derives from a human donor in good health (CMV status not recorded). Some clones in this sample may be carry-over from other donors' samples. Sequences were derived from cultured CD8+ T cells from PBMCs, sampled from culture after CMV antigen stimulation. The CDR3 loop is CVSSLQAGGELFF. The DNA for the CDR3 is TGTGTCAGCAGCTTACAGGCGGGCGGGGAGCTGTTTTTT. Full variable domain (missing parts from reference TRBV7-6 and TRBJ2-2): GAGVSQSPRYKVTKRGQDVALRCDPISGHVSLYWYRQALGQGPEFLTYFNYEAQQDKSGLPNDRFSAERPEGSISTLTIQRTEQRDSAMYRCVSSLQAGGELFFGEGSRLTVL.